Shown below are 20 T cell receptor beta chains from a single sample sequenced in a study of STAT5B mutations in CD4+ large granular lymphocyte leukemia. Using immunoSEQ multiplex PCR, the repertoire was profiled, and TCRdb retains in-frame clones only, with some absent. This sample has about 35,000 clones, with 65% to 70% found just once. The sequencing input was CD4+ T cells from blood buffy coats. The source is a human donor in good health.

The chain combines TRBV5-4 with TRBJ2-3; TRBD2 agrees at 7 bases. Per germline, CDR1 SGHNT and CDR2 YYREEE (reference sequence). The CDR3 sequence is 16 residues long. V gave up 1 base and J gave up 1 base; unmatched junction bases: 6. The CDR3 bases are TGTGCCAGCAGCTTGTCAGCGGGGTCGCGCACAGATACGCAGTATTTT. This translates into CASSLSAGSRTDTQYF.

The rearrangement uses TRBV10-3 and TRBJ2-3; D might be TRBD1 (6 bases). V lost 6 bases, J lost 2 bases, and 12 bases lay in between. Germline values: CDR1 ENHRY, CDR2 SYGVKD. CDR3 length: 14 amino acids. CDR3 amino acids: CAISREGVTDTQYF. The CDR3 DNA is TGTGCCATCAGCCGCGAGGGGGTCACAGATACGCAGTATTTT.

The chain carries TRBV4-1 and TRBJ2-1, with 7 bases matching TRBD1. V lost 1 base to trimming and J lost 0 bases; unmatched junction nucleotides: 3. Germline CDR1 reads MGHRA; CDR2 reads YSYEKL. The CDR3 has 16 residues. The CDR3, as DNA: TGCGCCAGCAGCCAAGGGTACAGGGGCTCCTACAATGAGCAGTTCTTC. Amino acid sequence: CASSQGYRGSYNEQFF.

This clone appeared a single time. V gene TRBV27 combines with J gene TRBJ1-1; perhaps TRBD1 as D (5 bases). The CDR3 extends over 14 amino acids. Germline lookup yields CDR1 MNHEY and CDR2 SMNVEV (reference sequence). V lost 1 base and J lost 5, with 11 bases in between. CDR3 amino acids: CASSLLGVWTEAFF. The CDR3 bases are TGTGCCAGCAGTTTATTAGGGGTTTGGACTGAAGCTTTCTTT.

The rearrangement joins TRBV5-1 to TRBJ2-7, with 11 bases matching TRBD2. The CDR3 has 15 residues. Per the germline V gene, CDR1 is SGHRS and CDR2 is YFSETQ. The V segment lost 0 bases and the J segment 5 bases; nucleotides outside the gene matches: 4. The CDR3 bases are TGCGCCAGCAGCTTGGATCTAGCGGGGGGCAACGAGCAGTACTTC. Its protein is CASSLDLAGGNEQYF.

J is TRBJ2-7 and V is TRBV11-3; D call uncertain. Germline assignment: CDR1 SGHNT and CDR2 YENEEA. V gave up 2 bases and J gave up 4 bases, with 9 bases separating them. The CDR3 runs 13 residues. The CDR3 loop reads CASSLWLGYEQYF. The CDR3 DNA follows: TGTGCCAGCAGCTTATGGCTAGGTTACGAGCAGTACTTC.

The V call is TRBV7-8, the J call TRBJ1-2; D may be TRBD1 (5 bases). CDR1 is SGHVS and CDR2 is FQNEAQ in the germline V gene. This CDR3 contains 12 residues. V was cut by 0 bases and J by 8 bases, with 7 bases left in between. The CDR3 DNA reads TGTGCCAGCAGCTTAGCCAGGGAAGGCTACACCTTC. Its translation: CASSLAREGYTF.

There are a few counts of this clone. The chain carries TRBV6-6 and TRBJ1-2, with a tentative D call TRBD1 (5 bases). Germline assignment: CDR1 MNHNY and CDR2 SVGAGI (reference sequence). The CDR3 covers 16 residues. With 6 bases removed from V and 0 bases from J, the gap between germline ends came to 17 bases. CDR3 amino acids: CASRSAQGAANYGYTF. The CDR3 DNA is TGTGCCAGCAGATCCGCTCAGGGTGCGGCTAACTATGGCTACACCTTC.

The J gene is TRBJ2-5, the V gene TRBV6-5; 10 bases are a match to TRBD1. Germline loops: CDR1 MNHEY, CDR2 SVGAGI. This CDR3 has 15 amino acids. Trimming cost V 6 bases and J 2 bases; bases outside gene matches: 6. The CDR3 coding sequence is TGTGCCAGCAGACGAATGGGACAGGGGCAAGAGACCCAGTACTTC. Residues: CASRRMGQGQETQYF.

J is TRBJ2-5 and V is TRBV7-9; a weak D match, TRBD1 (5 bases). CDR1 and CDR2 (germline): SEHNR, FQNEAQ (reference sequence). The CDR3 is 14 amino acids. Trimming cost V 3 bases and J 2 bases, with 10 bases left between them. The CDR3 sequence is CASSLGHQQETQYF. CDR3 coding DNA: TGTGCCAGCAGCTTGGGGCACCAACAAGAGACCCAGTACTTC. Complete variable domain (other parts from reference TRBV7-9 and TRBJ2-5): DTGVSQNPRHKITKRGQNVTFRCDPISEHNRLYWYRQTLGQGPEFLTYFQNEAQLEKSRLLSDRFSAERPKGSFSTLEIQRTEQGDSAMYLCASSLGHQQETQYFGPGTRLLVL.

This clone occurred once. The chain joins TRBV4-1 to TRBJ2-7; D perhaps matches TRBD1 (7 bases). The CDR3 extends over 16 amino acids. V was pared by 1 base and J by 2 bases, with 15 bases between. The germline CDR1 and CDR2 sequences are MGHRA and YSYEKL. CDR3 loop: CASSQAPRGVTYEQYF. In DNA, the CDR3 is TGCGCCAGCAGCCAAGCCCCCAGGGGGGTCACCTACGAGCAGTACTTC.

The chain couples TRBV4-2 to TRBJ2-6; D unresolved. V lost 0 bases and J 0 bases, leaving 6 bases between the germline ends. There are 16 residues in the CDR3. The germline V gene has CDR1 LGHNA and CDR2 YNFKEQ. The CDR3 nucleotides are TGTGCCAGCAGCCAAGATCTGCGCTCTGGGGCCAACGTCCTGACTTTC. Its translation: CASSQDLRSGANVLTF.

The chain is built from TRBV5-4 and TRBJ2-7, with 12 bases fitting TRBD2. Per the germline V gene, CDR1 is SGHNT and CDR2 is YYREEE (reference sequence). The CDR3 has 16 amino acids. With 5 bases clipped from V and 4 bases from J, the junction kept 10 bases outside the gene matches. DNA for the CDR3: TGTGCCAGCAGTTCCGGGACTAGCGGGTACCAATACGAGCAGTACTTC. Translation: CASSSGTSGYQYEQYF.

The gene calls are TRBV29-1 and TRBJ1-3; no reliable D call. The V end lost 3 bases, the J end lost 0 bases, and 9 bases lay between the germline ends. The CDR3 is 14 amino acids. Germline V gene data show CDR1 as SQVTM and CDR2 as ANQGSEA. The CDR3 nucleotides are TGCAGCGTTGATCCTGCAGACTCTGGAAACACCATATATTTT. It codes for CSVDPADSGNTIYF.

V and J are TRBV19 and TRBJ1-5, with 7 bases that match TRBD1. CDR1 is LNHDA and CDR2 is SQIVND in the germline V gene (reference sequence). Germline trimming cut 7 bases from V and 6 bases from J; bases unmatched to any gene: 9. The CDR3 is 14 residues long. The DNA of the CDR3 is TGTGCCAGTACCGAGGGGGCGCGGGTTCAGCCCCAGCATTTT. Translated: CASTEGARVQPQHF.

As DNA, the CDR3 is TGTGCCAGTAGTATCGGGCGGGAGAACACTGAAGCTTTCTTT. It translates to CASSIGRENTEAFF. V is TRBV19 and J is TRBJ1-1; D call uncertain. Germline V gives CDR1 LNHDA, CDR2 SQIVND (reference sequence). V lost 3 bases and J lost 1, with 9 bases in between. This CDR3 comprises 14 residues.

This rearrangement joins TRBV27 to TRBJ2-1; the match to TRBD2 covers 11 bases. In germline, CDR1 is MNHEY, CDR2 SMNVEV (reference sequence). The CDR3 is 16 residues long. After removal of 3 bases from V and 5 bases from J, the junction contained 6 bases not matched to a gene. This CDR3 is CASSFLIAGGHNEQFF. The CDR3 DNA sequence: TGTGCCAGCAGTTTTCTAATAGCGGGGGGGCACAATGAGCAGTTCTTC.

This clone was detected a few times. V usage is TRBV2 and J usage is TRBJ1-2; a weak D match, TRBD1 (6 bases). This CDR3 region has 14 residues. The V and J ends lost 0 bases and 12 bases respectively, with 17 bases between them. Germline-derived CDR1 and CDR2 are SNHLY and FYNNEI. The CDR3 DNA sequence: TGTGCCAGCAGTGAAGCGCGGTACAGGGCAGGAAACACCTTC. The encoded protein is CASSEARYRAGNTF. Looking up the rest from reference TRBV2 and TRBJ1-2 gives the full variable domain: EPEVTQTPSHQVTQMGQEVILRCVPISNHLYFYWYRQILGQKVEFLVSFYNNEISEKSEIFDDQFSVERPDGSNFTLKIRSTKLEDSAMYFCASSEARYRAGNTFGSGTRLTVV.

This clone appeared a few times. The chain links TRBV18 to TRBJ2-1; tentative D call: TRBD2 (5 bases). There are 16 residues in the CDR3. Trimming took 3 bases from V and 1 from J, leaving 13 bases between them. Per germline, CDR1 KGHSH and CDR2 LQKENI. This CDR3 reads CASSPRAAQSYNEQFF. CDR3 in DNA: TGTGCCAGCTCACCGAGGGCGGCTCAGTCCTACAATGAGCAGTTCTTC.

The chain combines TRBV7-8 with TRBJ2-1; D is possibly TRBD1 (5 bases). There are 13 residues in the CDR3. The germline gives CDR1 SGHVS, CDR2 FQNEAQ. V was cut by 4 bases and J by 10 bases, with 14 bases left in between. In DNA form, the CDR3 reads TGTGCCAGCAGCTCGAATAGCCAGGGAGAGCAGTTCTTC. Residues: CASSSNSQGEQFF.